Listed below are T cell receptor beta chains from one sample, sequenced in a study of cytomegalovirus exposure and HLA in healthy donors. Profiled with immunoSEQ multiplex PCR; TCRdb holds only in-frame clones, not every one. The profile covers more than 80,000 clones, with roughly three fifths appearing a single time and 2.5% to 3.5% taken by the ten largest. Sequenced sample: PBMCs. The receptors here all came from a man aged 60 to 69 in good health and CMV-seronegative. Both conserved end residues are part of each CDR3. A D gene is named only where the DNA matches it firmly. Size tells how often a clone was seen (once, few, many) or the class of an expanded clone, and some rows leave it out.

>TRBJ1-4|TRBV9|TRBD1|few
CASSPGTGANEKLFF
TGTGCCAGCAGCCCCGGTACAGGGGCGAACGAAAAACTGTTTTTT
>TRBJ2-1|TRBV5-1|TRBD2|-
CASFDTSGSYNEQFF
TGCGCCAGCTTCGATACTAGCGGTTCCTACAATGAGCAGTTCTTC
>TRBJ1-5|TRBV6-6|-|-
CASSSPGNNQPQHF
TGTGCCAGCAGTTCCCCGGGGAACAATCAGCCCCAGCATTTT
>TRBJ2-2|TRBV11-3|-|-
CASSFKGWITGELFF
TGTGCCAGCAGCTTCAAGGGGTGGATCACCGGGGAGCTGTTTTTT
>TRBJ1-2|TRBV6-6|TRBD1|-
CASRDPGGDYGYTF
TGTGCCAGCAGAGATCCAGGGGGAGACTATGGCTACACCTTC
>TRBJ1-5|TRBV2|TRBD1|few
CASTTGGSQPQHF
TGTGCCAGCACTACAGGGGGGTCGCAGCCCCAGCATTTT
>TRBJ2-7|TRBV5-1|-|once
CASSPTGSGPYEQYF
TGCGCCAGCAGCCCTACGGGTAGCGGACCCTACGAGCAGTACTTC
>TRBJ2-1|TRBV7-3|-|-
CASSPTSGLTRNEQFF
TGTGCCAGCAGCCCCACAAGCGGGCTTACGAGAAATGAGCAGTTCTTC
>TRBJ2-7|TRBV10-1|TRBD1|-
CASTRERQGPPYEQYF
TGCGCCAGCACCAGAGAGCGACAGGGCCCCCCCTACGAGCAGTACTTC
>TRBJ2-7|TRBV9|-|-
CASSVDSTPYEQYF
TGTGCCAGCAGCGTAGATTCTACCCCCTACGAGCAGTACTTC
>TRBJ2-4|TRBV5-6|-|-
CASRLQQGFNIQYF
TGTGCCAGCCGTCTTCAACAGGGCTTCAACATTCAGTACTTC
>TRBJ2-3|TRBV7-9|TRBD2|-
CSSSQPIAGGSTDTQYF
TGTTCCAGCAGTCAACCCATAGCGGGAGGGAGCACAGATACGCAGTATTTT
>TRBJ1-1|TRBV19|-|-
CASSVEGPGEAFF
TGTGCCAGTAGTGTGGAGGGGCCGGGTGAAGCTTTCTTT
>TRBJ2-7|TRBV30|TRBD1|-
CAWSVGTGFYEQYF
TGTGCCTGGAGCGTCGGGACAGGGTTTTACGAGCAGTACTTC
>TRBJ1-2|TRBV29-1|TRBD1|-
CSVVPGQGMSGYTF
TGCAGCGTAGTCCCGGGACAGGGTATGTCTGGCTACACCTTC
>TRBJ2-5|TRBV5-1|TRBD1|-
CASSLAGPGGRETQYF
TGCGCCAGCAGCTTGGCCGGACCAGGGGGCAGGGAGACCCAGTACTTC
>TRBJ2-5|TRBV6-1|-|-
CASSAFTAPQETQYF
TGTGCCAGCAGTGCCTTCACTGCTCCTCAAGAGACCCAGTACTTC
>TRBJ2-7|TRBV7-9|TRBD1|few
CASSRTRDSSYEQYF
TGTGCCAGCAGCCGAACCCGGGACAGTTCCTACGAGCAGTACTTC
>TRBJ1-2|TRBV11-3|-|few
CASSQGLVNYGYTF
TGTGCCAGCAGCCAAGGACTGGTAAACTATGGCTACACCTTC
>TRBJ2-3|TRBV7-3|-|-
CASGSGGPGDTQYF
TGTGCCAGCGGCTCGGGGGGCCCCGGAGATACGCAGTATTTT
>TRBJ1-2|TRBV2|-|-
CASRGTFRYGYTF
TGTGCCAGCAGGGGGACATTCCGGTATGGCTACACCTTC
>TRBJ2-7|TRBV2|TRBD2|-
CASTIAGAGEQYF
TGTGCCAGCACAATAGCGGGAGCGGGGGAGCAGTACTTC
>TRBJ1-5|TRBV19|TRBD1|-
CASSPRGQGSNQPQHF
TGTGCCAGTAGTCCGAGGGGACAGGGGAGCAATCAGCCCCAGCATTTT
>TRBJ1-2|TRBV5-4|-|-
CASRGEELIGYTF
TGTGCCAGCCGAGGCGAAGAATTGATTGGCTACACCTTC
>TRBJ1-5|TRBV5-6|-|-
CASSLLGARDGSNQPQHF
TGTGCCAGCAGCTTACTGGGGGCGCGTGATGGGAGCAATCAGCCCCAGCATTTT
>TRBJ2-1|TRBV10-1|TRBD2|-
CASSESWSSGRAYDNEQFF
TGCGCCAGCAGTGAGTCGTGGTCTAGCGGGAGGGCCTATGACAATGAGCAGTTCTTC